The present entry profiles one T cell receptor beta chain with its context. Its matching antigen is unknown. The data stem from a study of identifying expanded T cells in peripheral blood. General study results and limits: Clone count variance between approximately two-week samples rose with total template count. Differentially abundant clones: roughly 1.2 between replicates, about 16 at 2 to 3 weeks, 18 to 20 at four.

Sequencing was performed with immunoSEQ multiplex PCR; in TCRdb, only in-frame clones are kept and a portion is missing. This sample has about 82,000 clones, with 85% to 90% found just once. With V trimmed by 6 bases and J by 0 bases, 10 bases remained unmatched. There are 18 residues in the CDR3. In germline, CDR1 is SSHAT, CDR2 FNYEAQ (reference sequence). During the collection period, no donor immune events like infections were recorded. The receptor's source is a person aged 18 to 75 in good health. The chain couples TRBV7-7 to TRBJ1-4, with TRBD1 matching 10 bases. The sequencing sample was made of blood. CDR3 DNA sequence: TGTGCCAGCAGGGGAGACAGGGGGCGGGGAGCAACTAATGAAAAACTGTTTTTT. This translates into CASRGDRGRGATNEKLFF.